Listed below are T cell receptor beta chains from one sample, sequenced in a study of control samples from healthy donors and cancer patients. Assay used: immunoSEQ multiplex PCR; TCRdb lists only in-frame clones, some missing. The table has tens of thousands of clones, around nine tenths seen once. Sequenced: PBMCs. The receptor set was obtained from a woman in her sixties or seventies with head and neck cancer. The CDR3 runs from the conserved cysteine through the conserved F or W. Each record gives: J gene, clone size, D gene, V gene, CDR3 DNA, CDR3 protein. D genes are given only for firm matches. Clone size is not always given. Where it is, it says once, few, many or a class for expanded clones.

>TRBJ2-7|few|-|TRBV11-2
TGTGCCAGCAGCTTTGAGAATTTCGCACCGGAGTACTTC
CASSFENFAPEYF
>TRBJ2-7|-|-|TRBV7-2
TGTGCCAGCAGCTCCCGACAGGGAGGGTACGAGCAGTACTTC
CASSSRQGGYEQYF
>TRBJ2-1|-|TRBD2|TRBV5-4
TGTGCCAGCAGCTTGGCCGGGGGGGGCGGGAGTGAGCAGTTCTTC
CASSLAGGGGSEQFF
>TRBJ1-5|once|-|TRBV5-1
TGCGCCAGCAGCATCGAGGACAGTAGCAATCAGCCCCAGCATTTT
CASSIEDSSNQPQHF
>TRBJ1-4|-|-|TRBV5-4
TGTGCCAGCAGCTTGGGGTCGCGGGGGTCTAATGAAAAACTGTTTTTT
CASSLGSRGSNEKLFF
>TRBJ2-5|-|-|TRBV2
TGTGCCAGCATGGTGGGGGGCCGGGAGACCCAGTACTTC
CASMVGGRETQYF
>TRBJ1-1|-|-|TRBV7-2
TGTGCCAGCAGCTTACAGGGTAGGGCTTTCTTT
CASSLQGRAFF
>TRBJ1-1|-|TRBD1|TRBV18
TGTGCCAGCTCACCGGGACAGAAGAACACTGAAGCTTTCTTT
CASSPGQKNTEAFF
>TRBJ1-2|-|-|TRBV15
TGTGCCACCAGCAGAGATAAGACAGCGGGATCGTCGGGCTACACCTTC
CATSRDKTAGSSGYTF
>TRBJ2-3|-|-|TRBV7-2
TGTGCCAGCAGCCTAACCGGGACAAGCACAGATACGCAGTATTTT
CASSLTGTSTDTQYF
>TRBJ2-3|once|-|TRBV27
TGTGCCAGCAGTTTGGGGCGCACAGATACGCAGTATTTT
CASSLGRTDTQYF
>TRBJ2-3|-|TRBD2|TRBV10-3
TGTGCCATCAGCCCCGGGGGAGGGAGTGGGGCAGATACGCAGTATTTT
CAISPGGGSGADTQYF
>TRBJ1-4|once|-|TRBV7-8
TGTGCCAGCGCTAGCAGTCTCGATGATGAAAAACTGTTTTTT
CASASSLDDEKLFF
>TRBJ1-1|once|TRBD1|TRBV6-4
TGTGCCAGCAGGGAGACAGGGAGGGACACTGAAGCTTTCTTT
CASRETGRDTEAFF
>TRBJ2-2|-|-|TRBV7-2
TGTGCCAGCAGCTTAGAGGTATCTTTGGAGCTGTTTTTT
CASSLEVSLELFF
>TRBJ1-2|once|-|TRBV5-1
TGCGCCAGCAGCTTGTCGGGGAATCCTAACTATGGCTACACCTTC
CASSLSGNPNYGYTF
>TRBJ2-5|-|-|TRBV6-2/TRBV6-3
TGTGCCAGCAGTTACTCGACGGGGCGAGAGACCCAGTACTTC
CASSYSTGRETQYF
>TRBJ2-3|once|TRBD2|TRBV7-3
TGTGCCAGCAGCTTAGCGGGAGGACTCCCAGATACGCAGTATTTT
CASSLAGGLPDTQYF
>TRBJ2-5|-|-|TRBV2
TGTGCCAGCAGGGGCAGGACCCATTCAGAGACCCAGTACTTC
CASRGRTHSETQYF
>TRBJ2-3|-|TRBD2|TRBV5-4
TGTGCCAGCAGCCCTGGGGTAGCGGGAAACACAGATACGCAGTATTTT
CASSPGVAGNTDTQYF
>TRBJ2-2|-|-|TRBV7-2
TGTGCCAGCAGCTTAGCGGGGCCCGGGGAGCTGTTTTTT
CASSLAGPGELFF
>TRBJ1-1|-|-|TRBV7-2
TGTGCCAGCAGCCGCGATGGGGGCAAGAACACTGAAGCTTTCTTT
CASSRDGGKNTEAFF
>TRBJ1-5|-|TRBD1|TRBV28
TGTGCCATCGTGGAGGGGGCATGGGGGGAGCCCCAGCATTTT
CAIVEGAWGEPQHF
>TRBJ2-7|-|TRBD2|TRBV5-1
TGCGCCAGCAGCTTGGGTCGCGGGGGGATCTCCTACGAGCAGTACTTC
CASSLGRGGISYEQYF
>TRBJ2-7|-|-|TRBV2
TGTGCCAGCAGTGAGAGTGGGTTGAGCTCCTACGAGCAGTACTTC
CASSESGLSSYEQYF
>TRBJ2-7|-|-|TRBV5-5
TGTGCCAGCAGCTTTGGAGGGACATTAAACGAGCAGTACTTC
CASSFGGTLNEQYF
>TRBJ2-7|-|TRBD1|TRBV7-2
TGTGCCAGCAGCTTAGCCGTGGGACAGCTCTACGAGCAGTACTTC
CASSLAVGQLYEQYF
>TRBJ1-4|-|-|TRBV5-1
TGCGCCAGCAGCATACAGGGACGAGGTGAAAAACTGTTTTTT
CASSIQGRGEKLFF
>TRBJ2-1|-|TRBD2|TRBV30
TGTGCCTGGAGCGATCTCCGGGACTACAGGTTCTTC
CAWSDLRDYRFF
>TRBJ1-2|-|-|TRBV24-1
TGTGCCACCAGTGACACAGGGTATGGCTACACCTTC
CATSDTGYGYTF
>TRBJ2-2|-|-|TRBV12-3/TRBV12-4
TGTGCCAGCAGTTTAAACACCGGGGAGCTGTTTTTT
CASSLNTGELFF
>TRBJ2-1|-|-|TRBV7-6
TGTGCCAGCAGCTTAAGTGAGGGGGCCTACAATGAGCAGTTCTTC
CASSLSEGAYNEQFF
>TRBJ2-7|-|-|TRBV27
TGTGCCGCCTTGCGGGACAGTCCCTACGAGCAGTACTTC
CAALRDSPYEQYF
>TRBJ2-1|-|TRBD2|TRBV3-1/TRBV3-2
TGTGCCAGCAGACGATCAAGGTTGGGTAGCGGGAGGGCCGGCTACAATGAGCAGTTCTTC
CASRRSRLGSGRAGYNEQFF
>TRBJ1-1|-|-|TRBV20-1
TGCAGTGCTAGTAAAGGGGTCTTCACTGAAGCTTTCTTT
CSASKGVFTEAFF
>TRBJ2-1|-|-|TRBV16
TGTGCCAGCAGCCAAATATGGATCCGAGGGGCCCACAATGAGCAGTTCTTC
CASSQIWIRGAHNEQFF
>TRBJ2-7|-|-|TRBV9
TGTGCCAGCAGCGTAGCGGACGCGCCCCTATCGGGATCCTACGAGCAGTACTTC
CASSVADAPLSGSYEQYF
>TRBJ1-1|-|-|TRBV30
TGTGCCTGGAGCGAAAGACAGGCTGAAGCTTTCTTT
CAWSERQAEAFF
>TRBJ2-1|-|-|TRBV11-2
TGTGCCAGCAGCCGGGTCGACAATGAGCAGTTCTTC
CASSRVDNEQFF
>TRBJ1-1|-|TRBD1|TRBV29-1
TGCAGCGGGACAGGGCTAAACACTGAAGCTTTCTTT
CSGTGLNTEAFF
>TRBJ1-3|-|-|TRBV30
TGTGCCTGGAGGAGGAGGGCTGGAAACACCATATATTTT
CAWRRRAGNTIYF
>TRBJ2-1|-|-|TRBV18
TGTGCCAGCTCACCAGTCGGGCGGGACATTTACAATGAGCAGTTCTTC
CASSPVGRDIYNEQFF
>TRBJ1-5|-|-|TRBV10-2
TGCGCCAGCCGCCCCGCGGCAGGGATGAATAGCAATCAGCCCCAGCATTTT
CASRPAAGMNSNQPQHF
>TRBJ1-6|-|TRBD1|TRBV7-9
TGTGCCAGCAGCATAGGGAACAGGGGAGGGAATTCACCCCTCCACTTT
CASSIGNRGGNSPLHF
>TRBJ1-3|-|-|TRBV7-9
TGTGCCAGCAGCTTGGACGGAGGTAGCTCTGGAAACACCATATATTTT
CASSLDGGSSGNTIYF
>TRBJ2-7|-|TRBD1|TRBV10-3
TGTGCCATCAGGATGGGACAGGGGTCCTACGAGCAGTACTTC
CAIRMGQGSYEQYF
>TRBJ2-5|-|-|TRBV3-1/TRBV3-2
TGTGCCAGCAGCCAAAGGGGCGAAGAGACCCAGTACTTC
CASSQRGEETQYF
>TRBJ1-2|few|-|TRBV9
TGTGCCAGCAGCGTAGATCCGGGGGCTGATGGCTACACCTTC
CASSVDPGADGYTF
>TRBJ1-5|-|TRBD1|TRBV19
TGTGCCAGTAGTCCCCGACAGGGAAGCAATCAGCCCCAGCATTTT
CASSPRQGSNQPQHF
>TRBJ2-2|-|-|TRBV11-3
TGTGCCAGCAGCCCCCACACCGGGGAGCTGTTTTTT
CASSPHTGELFF
>TRBJ1-6|-|TRBD1|TRBV27
TGTGCCAGCAGTTTACGGGGCAGGGGGTCCTCCTATAATTCACCCCTCCACTTT
CASSLRGRGSSYNSPLHF
>TRBJ2-5|-|-|TRBV30
TGTGCCTGGGGTCAGCCTAACAGGGAAGACCAAGAGACCCAGTACTTC
CAWGQPNREDQETQYF
>TRBJ2-1|once|-|TRBV6-2/TRBV6-3
TGTGCCAGCACCCCACCTAGCGACCTGCAGTTCTTC
CASTPPSDLQFF
>TRBJ2-1|-|-|TRBV27
TGTGCCAGCAGTTTAGGGCGGATGAGCTCCTACAATGAGCAGTTCTTC
CASSLGRMSSYNEQFF
>TRBJ2-4|-|-|TRBV9
TGTGCCAGCAGCGTAGGACGGGCGGCCAAAAACATTCAGTACTTC
CASSVGRAAKNIQYF
>TRBJ2-2|-|-|TRBV7-2
TGTGCCAGCAGTAACCGCGGGGCCATCCACACCGGGGAGCTGTTTTTT
CASSNRGAIHTGELFF
>TRBJ1-1|-|-|TRBV14
TGTGCCAGCAGCCAGGGGTACTTAATGGCTTTCTTT
CASSQGYLMAFF
>TRBJ2-1|-|-|TRBV18
TGTGCCAGCTCACCACCGGTTTCCATCAATGAGCAGTTCTTC
CASSPPVSINEQFF
>TRBJ2-1|-|TRBD2|TRBV7-3
TGTGCCAGCAGCTTAAGCCCGACTAGCGGGAGATACAATGAGCAGTTCTTC
CASSLSPTSGRYNEQFF